The 15 T cell receptor beta chains below all came from one sample that was sequenced in a study of CD8+ T cells in alopecia areata. Treatment: oral pan-JAK inhibitor, 5-10 mg twice daily. Sequencing used cDNA as its template, made by extracting RNA and reverse transcribing it. Assay: immunoSEQ multiplex PCR; the TCRdb copy retains only in-frame clones and omits some. The profile shows about 180,000 clones, about 53% of them singletons. Material: CD8+ T cells sorted from blood, obtained at week 24, from a patient treated with tofacitinib. The receptors were gathered from a human donor with alopecia areata.

The chain joins TRBV11-2 to TRBJ1-5; 8 nucleotides align to TRBD1. CDR3 length: 15 amino acids. Germline V gene data show CDR1 as SGHAT and CDR2 as FQNNGV. The ends lost 5 bases at V and 2 bases at J; junction bases unmatched: 5. CDR3 nucleotides: TGTGCCAGCAGCGATACGGGACAGGGCAATCAGCCCCAGCATTTT. Translating it yields CASSDTGQGNQPQHF.

This chain uses TRBV5-1 with TRBJ2-7; TRBD2 matches at 7 bases. Germline V gene sequence: CDR1 SGHRS, CDR2 YFSETQ. The CDR3 length is 14 residues. J lost 3 bases, V lost 3 bases, and 6 bases had no gene match. CDR3 amino acids: CASSSGSGGYEQYF. Here the CDR3 DNA reads TGCGCCAGCAGCTCCGGTTCGGGGGGCTACGAGCAGTACTTC.

The rearrangement links TRBV9 to TRBJ1-2; tentative D call: TRBD1 (5 bases). The CDR3 is 13 residues long. From germline, CDR1 is SGDLS and CDR2 YYNGEE. Deletions cut 3 bases from V and 6 bases from J, with 12 bases between. In nucleotides, the CDR3 is TGTGCCAGCAGCGCCGAGGGAGGGGATGGCTACACCTTC. Protein product: CASSAEGGDGYTF.

This clone appeared once. This sequence joins TRBV27 and TRBJ2-7; D is ambiguous. V was pared by 4 bases and J by 3 bases, with 13 bases between. This CDR3 has 14 amino acids. CDR1 is MNHEY and CDR2 is SMNVEV in the germline V gene (reference sequence). CDR3 DNA: TGTGCCAGCAGTTCTCGCGGAGCTTACTACGAGCAGTACTTC. The encoded protein is CASSSRGAYYEQYF.

The rearrangement uses TRBV5-6 and TRBJ1-2, with D perhaps matching TRBD1 (5 bases). V lost 4 bases and J 8 bases, leaving 21 bases between the germline ends. The CDR3 length is 15 residues. Germline V gene lookup returns CDR1 SGHDT and CDR2 YYEEEE. The CDR3 sequence: CASSLISPGRGGYTF. The CDR3 nucleotides are TGTGCCAGCAGCCTCATCTCCCCAGGGAGAGGCGGCTACACCTTC.

V usage is TRBV5-1 and J usage is TRBJ2-1; D is unclear. The CDR3 loop spans 20 amino acids. Germline values: CDR1 SGHRS, CDR2 YFSETQ. The V end was cut by 4 bases, the J end by 4 bases, with 30 bases between. In DNA, the CDR3 is TGCGCCAGCAGCCTGTTGAGGCAGGCGAACTCGCATACCCCGTACAATGAGCAGTTCTTC. Translation: CASSLLRQANSHTPYNEQFF.

This clone was seen a handful of times. J is TRBJ1-5 and V is TRBV7-8; 10 positions agree with TRBD1. CDR3 size: 18 residues. Trimming removed 4 bases from V and 0 bases from J; junction bases left unmatched: 9. Germline V gene lookup returns CDR1 SGHVS and CDR2 FQNEAQ. The CDR3 coding sequence is TGTGCCAGCAGCTCGGGGACAGGGGTCGTGGATAGCAATCAGCCCCAGCATTTT. Its protein is CASSSGTGVVDSNQPQHF.

The rearrangement links TRBV5-6 to TRBJ2-6; TRBD1 matches 7 bases. The trim removed 5 bases at V and 0 bases at J, leaving 2 bases unmatched. The germline gives CDR1 SGHDT, CDR2 YYEEEE. This CDR3 comprises 15 residues. The DNA of the CDR3 is TGTGCCAGCAGGGGGACAGACTCTGGGGCCAACGTCCTGACTTTC. Translated, it gives CASRGTDSGANVLTF.

This clone was detected only once. The rearrangement uses TRBV5-4 and TRBJ1-6; tentative D call: TRBD1 (5 bases). The CDR3 is 18 amino acids. CDR1 is SGHNT, CDR2 YYREEE, per germline (reference sequence). V shed 3 bases and J shed 7 bases, with 23 bases lying between them. Written as DNA, the CDR3 is TGTGCCAGCAGCTCACGCTCGACAGCGACCCGCCCAAATTCACCCCTCCACTTT. Translating gives CASSSRSTATRPNSPLHF.

The chain carries TRBV6-5 and TRBJ1-1, with TRBD1 as a possible D gene (5 bases). The germline V gene encodes CDR1 MNHEY and CDR2 SVGAGI. This CDR3 is 14 amino acids long. Trimming removed 1 base from V and 3 bases from J, with 9 bases in between. DNA of the CDR3: TGTGCCAGCAGTTACTTGGAAGGGGACACTGAAGCTTTCTTT. Protein sequence: CASSYLEGDTEAFF.

The chain carries TRBV15 and TRBJ1-5; perhaps TRBD1 as D (6 bases). This CDR3 spans 15 amino acids. The V and J ends lost 6 bases and 3 bases respectively, with 15 bases between them. CDR1 is LNHNV and CDR2 is YYDKDF in the germline V gene (reference sequence). DNA for the CDR3: TGTGCCACCAGTAGGACCCGGGACAACAATCAGCCCCAGCATTTT. This sequence encodes CATSRTRDNNQPQHF.

The chain recombines TRBV5-6 with TRBJ2-1, with TRBD1 identical over 8 bases. Looked up from germline, CDR1 is SGHDT and CDR2 is YYEEEE. After removal of 0 bases from V and 9 bases from J, the junction contained 8 bases not matched to a gene. CDR3 length equals 15 residues. The DNA of the CDR3 is TGTGCCAGCAGCTTGGGTCCGAGGCAGGGGGCTGAGCAGTTCTTC. Amino acids: CASSLGPRQGAEQFF.

With respect to this clone: Its ends do not fully match the called genes, so a read error is possible. The chain links TRBV29-1 to TRBJ1-2; 11 bases agree with TRBD1. Germline V gene sequence: CDR1 SQVTM, CDR2 ANQGSEA. The CDR3 runs 16 residues. The CDR3: CSAARGGQGVNYGHTF. In nucleotides, the CDR3 is TGCAGCGCCGCACGCGGGGGACAGGGGGTGAACTATGGCCACACCTTC.

This chain links TRBV29-1 with TRBJ2-3; 9 bases are shared with TRBD1. The CDR3 loop spans 18 amino acids. Germline CDR1 is SQVTM and CDR2 is ANQGSEA. The V segment lost 4 bases and the J segment 6 bases; nucleotides outside the gene matches: 20. CDR3 DNA sequence: TGCAGCGTTGTTGGCCTTGCGGTAGCGACAGGGGGTTCGGATACGCAGTATTTT. Translation gives CSVVGLAVATGGSDTQYF.

The J gene is TRBJ1-2, the V gene TRBV27; possible D gene TRBD1, 6 bases. The CDR3 consists of 14 residues. V was cut by 0 bases and J by 4 bases, with 9 bases left in between. Germline CDR1 and CDR2: MNHEY and SMNVEV (reference sequence). Written as DNA, the CDR3 is TGTGCCAGCAGTTTATCGCAACAGGGCTATGGCTACACCTTC. This sequence encodes CASSLSQQGYGYTF.